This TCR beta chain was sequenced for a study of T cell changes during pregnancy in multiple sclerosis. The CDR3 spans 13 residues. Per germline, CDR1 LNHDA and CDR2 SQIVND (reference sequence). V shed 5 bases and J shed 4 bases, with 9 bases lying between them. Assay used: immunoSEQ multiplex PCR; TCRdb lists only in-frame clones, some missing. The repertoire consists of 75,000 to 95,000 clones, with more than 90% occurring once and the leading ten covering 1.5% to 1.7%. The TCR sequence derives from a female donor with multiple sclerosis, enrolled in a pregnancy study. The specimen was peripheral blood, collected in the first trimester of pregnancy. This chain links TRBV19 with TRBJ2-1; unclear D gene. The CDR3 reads CASSELLYNEQFF. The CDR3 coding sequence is TGTGCCAGTAGTGAACTGTTGTACAATGAGCAGTTCTTC.